This entry lists 18 T cell receptor beta chains sequenced from one sample in a study of control samples from healthy donors and cancer patients (TCRdb year 2020). Library method: the immunoSEQ multiplex PCR assay. TCRdb carries this immuneACCESS record with in-frame sequences only. Its versions omit some clonotypes, under half of them owing to an unresolved V gene in the studies checked, with the rest unexplained. Within this sample are tens of thousands of clones, with 88% of them counted one time only. Of the sample, about an eighth is held by the ten largest clones. Material: blood. The origin of the receptors is a woman in her seventies in good health.

The gene calls are TRBV15 and TRBJ2-2, with 7 positions matching TRBD1. The CDR3 has 19 amino acids. V shed 0 bases, J shed 4 bases, and the junction held 14 bases outside the gene matches. Germline-derived CDR1 and CDR2 are LNHNV and YYDKDF (reference sequence). CDR3 loop: CATSRDVGPGQISTGELFF. The CDR3 DNA reads TGTGCCACCAGCAGAGATGTCGGGCCGGGACAGATATCCACCGGGGAGCTGTTTTTT.

Worth noting for this clone: One end of the junction fails to match germline, which may point to a read error. The chain employs TRBV11-2 and TRBJ2-4; possible D gene TRBD1, 6 bases. Germline V lookup: CDR1 SGHAT, CDR2 FQNNGV. This CDR3 spans 12 amino acids. The CDR3 DNA reads as TGTGCCAGCAGCTTAGGGGCCGGACAGAGGGACTTC. Translating gives CASSLGAGQRDF.

This clone was observed once. The CDR3 protein is CASALSSVEQYF. The CDR3 region has the DNA TGTGCCAGCGCCCTTAGTTCAGTCGAGCAGTACTTC. This chain joins TRBV28 and TRBJ2-7; D is unclear. Deletions cut 8 bases from V and 6 bases from J, with 14 bases between. The germline gives CDR1 MDHEN, CDR2 SYDVKM. There are 12 residues in the CDR3. Full variable domain (rest looked up from reference TRBV28 and TRBJ2-7): DVKVTQSSRYLVKRTGEKVFLECVQDMDHENMFWYRQDPGLGLRLIYFSYDVKMKEKGDIPEGYSVSREKKERFSLILESASTNQTSMYLCASALSSVEQYFGPGTRLTVT.

The chain has TRBV10-2 and TRBJ1-1, with D tentatively TRBD1 (5 bases). This CDR3 comprises 15 residues. The V end lost 3 bases, the J end lost 2 bases, and 13 bases lay between the germline ends. CDR1 WSHSY and CDR2 SAAADI come from the germline V gene. For the CDR3, the DNA is TGCGCCAGCAGTGATCAAGCAAGGGGAAACACTGAAGCTTTCTTT. This codes for CASSDQARGNTEAFF.

The V and J genes are TRBV12-5 and TRBJ2-7; 7 nucleotides agree with TRBD2. The CDR3 loop spans 14 amino acids. CDR1 LGHNT and CDR2 FRNRAP come from the germline V gene. The V segment lost 1 base and the J segment 4 bases; nucleotides outside the gene matches: 4. CDR3: CASGLAGGTYEQYF. CDR3 sequence (DNA): TGTGCTAGTGGTTTGGCGGGAGGTACGTACGAGCAGTACTTC. Based on the CDR3 plus reference TRBV12-5 and TRBJ2-7, the full variable domain is DARVTQTPRHKVTEMGQEVTMRCQPILGHNTVFWYRQTMMQGLELLAYFRNRAPLDDSGMPKDRFSAEMPDATLATLKIQPSEPRDSAVYFCASGLAGGTYEQYFGPGTRLTVT.

The chain has TRBV27 and TRBJ2-1, with D perhaps given as TRBD1 or TRBD2 (5 bases each). V was shortened by 2 bases and J by 2 bases, with 10 bases between the two germline ends. Per the germline V gene, CDR1 is MNHEY and CDR2 is SMNVEV (reference sequence). This CDR3 has 15 residues. CDR3: CASSLGRETYNEQFF. The CDR3 DNA follows: TGTGCCAGCAGTTTAGGCAGGGAGACCTACAATGAGCAGTTCTTC.

The genes are TRBV7-2 and TRBJ1-6; D remains unclear. V shed 2 bases and J shed 6 bases, with 11 bases lying between them. CDR3 length: 15 amino acids. Germline V gene lookup returns CDR1 SGHTA and CDR2 FQGNSA. The CDR3: CASSLSRDPNSPLHF. In DNA, the CDR3 is TGTGCCAGCAGCTTATCGAGGGATCCTAATTCACCCCTCCACTTT.

The gene calls are TRBV10-1 and TRBJ1-1; 10 bases fit TRBD1. The CDR3 covers 12 residues. The V gene's germline CDR1 is WNHNN and CDR2 SYGVQD (reference sequence). With 2 bases clipped from V and 11 bases from J, the junction kept 2 bases outside the gene matches. This chain's CDR3 is CASSEGQGVAFF. CDR3 sequence (DNA): TGCGCCAGCAGTGAGGGACAGGGGGTGGCTTTCTTT.

This chain links TRBV3-1 (or the pseudogene TRBV3-2) with TRBJ2-4; 8 bases are shared with TRBD2. Germline V lookup: CDR1 LGHDT, CDR2 YNNKEL (reference sequence). CDR3 length: 16 amino acids. The trim removed 10 bases at V and 8 bases at J, leaving 19 bases unmatched. The CDR3 DNA is TGTGCCACCAGAAGTGGGGGGGGCCGGGGGGGAGACATTCAGTACTTC. It codes for CATRSGGGRGGDIQYF.

The gene calls are TRBV5-6 and TRBJ2-7; tentatively, D is TRBD2 (5 bases). Germline V lookup: CDR1 SGHDT, CDR2 YYEEEE. The CDR3 runs to 14 residues. Trimming stripped 2 bases from V and 1 base from J, with 10 bases between. This CDR3 reads CASSFTRDSYEQYF. In nucleotides, the CDR3 is TGTGCCAGCAGCTTTACCCGGGATTCCTACGAGCAGTACTTC.

The chain is built from TRBV10-3 and TRBJ1-5; TRBD1 aligns across 8 bases. Germline CDR1 reads ENHRY; CDR2 reads SYGVKD. There are 15 residues in the CDR3. V shed 3 bases, J shed 1 base, and the junction held 2 bases outside the gene matches. DNA of the CDR3: TGTGCCATCAGTGAAGGACAGGGAAGCAATCAGCCCCAGCATTTT. Protein product: CAISEGQGSNQPQHF.

The CDR3 coding sequence is TGTGCCAGCAGTTTTCGCCAGAACACTGAAGCTTTCTTT. It is translated as CASSFRQNTEAFF. The chain recombines TRBV12-3 or TRBV12-4 with TRBJ1-1, with unresolved D. V lost 3 bases and J 1 base, leaving 6 bases between the germline ends. This CDR3 region has 13 residues.

This sequence joins TRBV29-1 and TRBJ1-4, with 7 bases identical to TRBD1. The CDR3 is 11 residues long. The J segment lost 8 bases and the V segment lost 5 bases, leaving 2 bases of the junction unmatched. Germline loops: CDR1 SQVTM, CDR2 ANQGSEA. CDR3 sequence reads: CSVRTGEKLFF. CDR3 in DNA: TGCAGCGTTCGGACAGGAGAAAAACTGTTTTTT. The full variable domain, its missing parts supplied by reference TRBV29-1 and TRBJ1-4, is SAVISQKPSRDICQRGTSLTIQCQVDSQVTMMFWYRQQPGQSLTLIATANQGSEATYESGFVIDKFPISRPNLTFSTLTVSNMSPEDSSIYLCSVRTGEKLFFGSGTQLSVL.

J is TRBJ1-1 and V is TRBV5-1; D call uncertain. V was clipped by 0 bases and J by 4 bases, with 7 bases between them. The CDR3 spans 13 residues. CDR1 is SGHRS and CDR2 is YFSETQ in the germline V gene. CDR3 in amino acids: CASSLEFGTEAFF. DNA for the CDR3: TGCGCCAGCAGCTTGGAATTCGGCACTGAAGCTTTCTTT.

The V and J genes are TRBV7-8 and TRBJ1-5; 7 nucleotides match TRBD1. This CDR3 spans 15 amino acids. V shed 5 bases, J shed 1 base, and the junction held 5 bases outside the gene matches. In germline, CDR1 is SGHVS, CDR2 FQNEAQ. The CDR3 spells CASSLGTASNQPQHF. The CDR3 DNA reads as TGTGCCAGCAGCCTTGGGACAGCCAGCAATCAGCCCCAGCATTTT. Full variable domain (rest looked up from reference TRBV7-8 and TRBJ1-5): GAGVSQSPRYKVAKRGQDVALRCDPISGHVSLFWYQQALGQGPEFLTYFQNEAQLDKSGLPSDRFFAERPEGSVSTLKIQRTQQEDSAVYLCASSLGTASNQPQHFGDGTRLSIL.

This chain connects TRBV5-4 to TRBJ1-1, with unresolved D. CDR3 length: 15 amino acids. Germline V gene sequence: CDR1 SGHNT, CDR2 YYREEE (reference sequence). The V end lost 3 bases, the J end lost 2 bases, and 14 bases lay between the germline ends. This CDR3 is CASSYYGPPNTEAFF. The CDR3 DNA reads TGTGCCAGCAGCTACTATGGACCACCAAACACTGAAGCTTTCTTT.

The gene calls are TRBV6-5 and TRBJ1-5, with D unresolved. V lost 6 bases to trimming and J lost 5 bases, with 11 bases between them. Germline CDR1 is MNHEY and CDR2 is SVGAGI. The CDR3 has 13 amino acids. Here the CDR3 DNA reads TGTGCCAGCAGGCAGAATCTTCATCAGCCCCAGCATTTT. This sequence encodes CASRQNLHQPQHF.

The rearrangement links TRBV27 to TRBJ1-2; 9 bases fit TRBD1. Trimming cost V 0 bases and J 7 bases; bases outside gene matches: 3. The germline CDR1 and CDR2 sequences are MNHEY and SMNVEV (reference sequence). The CDR3 extends over 14 amino acids. Written as DNA, the CDR3 is TGTGCCAGCAGTTTATCTACAGGGGGCTCTGGCTACACCTTC. It translates to CASSLSTGGSGYTF.